The 15 T cell receptor beta chains presented below share a single source sample, sequenced in a study of PD-1 blockade in classical Hodgkin lymphoma. Each patient relapsed following autologous stem cell transplantation, and prior brentuximab vedotin exposure differed. Profiled with immunoSEQ multiplex PCR; TCRdb holds only in-frame clones, not every one. The sample shows about 90,000 clones, about nine tenths of them seen only once. The sample here was peripheral blood mononuclear cells (PBMCs), taken before the second cycle of nivolumab. Receptor source: a human donor with classical Hodgkin lymphoma.

This chain links TRBV9 with TRBJ1-2; D remains ambiguous. CDR1 and CDR2 (germline): SGDLS, YYNGEE. Trimming took 0 bases from V and 12 from J, leaving 15 bases between them. The CDR3 loop spans 13 amino acids. The CDR3 DNA reads TGTGCCAGCAGCGTAGTCCCCGGGAGGGTCGACACCTTC. It specifies CASSVVPGRVDTF.

V gene TRBV27 combines with J gene TRBJ2-5; D unclear. CDR3 length: 15 residues. CDR1 and CDR2 (germline): MNHEY, SMNVEV (reference sequence). Trimming removed 0 bases at V and 5 bases at J, with 13 bases between. The CDR3 nucleotides read TGTGCCAGCAGTTTATCGATTTGGGGTGGGGAGACCCAGTACTTC. It yields the protein CASSLSIWGGETQYF.

The rearrangement joins TRBV30 to TRBJ2-7, with D maybe TRBD2 (6 bases). Germline CDR1 is GTSNPN and CDR2 is SVGIG (reference sequence). The CDR3 totals 13 residues. V dropped 1 base and J dropped 3 bases, with 10 bases sitting between them. The CDR3 sequence: CAWSGLASYEQYF. CDR3 sequence (DNA): TGTGCCTGGAGTGGCCTAGCGAGCTACGAGCAGTACTTC.

This clone has a single count. The V call is TRBV28, the J call TRBJ1-4, with no clear D. This CDR3 has 14 residues. V was trimmed by 6 bases and J by 4 bases, leaving 12 bases between them. Germline-derived CDR1 and CDR2 are MDHEN and SYDVKM. CDR3 region: CASRAFWGNEKLFF. The CDR3 DNA sequence: TGTGCCAGCAGGGCGTTCTGGGGTAATGAAAAACTGTTTTTT.

The chain recombines TRBV27 with TRBJ2-7, with D perhaps TRBD2 (6 bases). Germline CDR1 MNHEY, CDR2 SMNVEV (reference sequence). V was shortened by 3 bases and J by 3 bases, with 12 bases between the two germline ends. The CDR3 is 14 amino acids. CDR3 sequence reads: CASSFLGGGYEQYF. CDR3 sequence (DNA): TGTGCCAGCAGTTTTCTCGGGGGAGGCTACGAGCAGTACTTC.

V usage is TRBV15 and J usage is TRBJ1-2; a possible D gene is TRBD1 (5 bases). The V end lost 0 bases, the J end lost 4 bases, and 9 bases lay between the germline ends. The CDR3 loop spans 14 amino acids. CDR1 LNHNV and CDR2 YYDKDF come from the germline V gene (reference sequence). CDR3 amino acids: CATSRDEGVYGYTF. The CDR3 DNA sequence: TGTGCCACCAGCAGAGATGAAGGGGTCTATGGCTACACCTTC.

The chain joins TRBV6-5 to TRBJ2-5, with no clear D. CDR1 MNHEY and CDR2 SVGAGI come from the germline V gene. The CDR3 covers 14 residues. Trimming shortened V by 6 bases and J by 2 bases, and 13 bases separated the two germline ends. CDR3 residues: CASRARRSQETQYF. For the CDR3, the DNA is TGTGCCAGCAGAGCGAGACGATCTCAAGAGACCCAGTACTTC.

V usage is TRBV5-4 and J usage is TRBJ1-4, with unresolved D. This CDR3 is 13 amino acids long. V lost 4 bases to trimming and J lost 0 bases, with 4 bases between them. Germline CDR1 is SGHNT and CDR2 is YYREEE (reference sequence). The CDR3 loop reads CASSQTTNEKLFF. As DNA, the CDR3 is TGTGCCAGCAGCCAGACAACTAATGAAAAACTGTTTTTT.

The chain uses TRBV6-1 and TRBJ1-5; the D is unclear. CDR3 length equals 11 residues. Germline V gene lookup returns CDR1 MNHNS and CDR2 SASEGT. V was trimmed by 2 bases and J by 4 bases, leaving 0 bases between them. The CDR3 loop is CASSENQPQHF. Written as DNA, the CDR3 is TGTGCCAGCAGTGAAAATCAGCCCCAGCATTTT.

V gene TRBV10-3 combines with J gene TRBJ1-2; 12 bases align to TRBD1. The CDR3 runs to 15 residues. CDR1 and CDR2 (germline): ENHRY, SYGVKD. The J segment lost 4 bases and the V segment lost 8 bases, leaving 8 bases of the junction unmatched. The CDR3 bases are TGTGCCATCGGGGGGACAGGGGGCGATTTCTATGGCTACACCTTC. Translation gives CAIGGTGGDFYGYTF.

The rearrangement links TRBV2 to TRBJ2-3; tentatively, D is TRBD1 (6 bases). Germline assignment: CDR1 SNHLY and CDR2 FYNNEI. This CDR3 is 12 amino acids long. Trimming shortened V by 6 bases and J by 5 bases, and 9 bases separated the two germline ends. The CDR3: CASSRGGDTQYF. The CDR3 nucleotides are TGTGCCAGCAGCAGGGGTGGAGATACGCAGTATTTT.

This chain joins TRBV11-2 and TRBJ1-1; D call uncertain. The V gene lost 2 bases and the J gene lost 3 bases, with 1 base spanning the gap. Germline values: CDR1 SGHAT, CDR2 FQNNGV. The CDR3 is 11 residues long. This CDR3 reads CASSLHTEAFF. The CDR3 bases are TGTGCCAGCAGCTTACACACTGAAGCTTTCTTT.

The chain combines TRBV11-3 with TRBJ2-3, with 10 nucleotides matching TRBD2. The CDR3 sequence is 18 residues long. After removal of 0 bases from V and 1 base from J, the junction contained 7 bases not matched to a gene. The germline gives CDR1 SGHNT, CDR2 YENEEA. In DNA, the CDR3 is TGTGCCAGCAGCTTAGATGAACCTAGCGGGGGACGCACAGATACGCAGTATTTT. Protein product: CASSLDEPSGGRTDTQYF.

The chain is built from TRBV6-1 and TRBJ1-2, with 11 nucleotides matching TRBD1. V shed 3 bases and J 11 bases; nucleotides not matched to a gene: 5. The CDR3 contains 13 residues. From germline, CDR1 is MNHNS and CDR2 SASEGT. The CDR3 is CASSDRDRGSYTF. Here the CDR3 DNA reads TGTGCCAGCAGTGATCGGGACAGGGGGAGTTACACCTTC.

This clone appeared once. V gene TRBV5-1 combines with J gene TRBJ2-2; TRBD2 aligns across 12 bases. Looked up from germline, CDR1 is SGHRS and CDR2 is YFSETQ. J lost 0 bases, V lost 0 bases, and 6 bases had no gene match. CDR3 size: 19 residues. The CDR3 sequence is CASSLAPPSGGANTGELFF. The CDR3 DNA sequence: TGCGCCAGCAGCTTGGCGCCCCCTAGCGGGGGGGCGAACACCGGGGAGCTGTTTTTT.